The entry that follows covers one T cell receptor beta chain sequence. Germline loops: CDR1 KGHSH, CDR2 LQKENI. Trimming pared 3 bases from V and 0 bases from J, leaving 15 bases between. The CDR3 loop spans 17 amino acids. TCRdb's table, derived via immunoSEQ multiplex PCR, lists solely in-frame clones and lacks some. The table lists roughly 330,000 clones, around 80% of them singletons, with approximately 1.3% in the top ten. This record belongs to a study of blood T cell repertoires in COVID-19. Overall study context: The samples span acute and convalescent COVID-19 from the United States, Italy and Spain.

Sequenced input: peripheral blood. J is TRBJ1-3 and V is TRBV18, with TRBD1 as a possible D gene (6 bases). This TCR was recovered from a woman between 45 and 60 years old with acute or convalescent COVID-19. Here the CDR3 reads CASSPSGHFSSGNTIYF. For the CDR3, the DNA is TGTGCCAGCTCACCCTCGGGACACTTTAGCTCTGGAAACACCATATATTTT.